Shown below are 30 T cell receptor beta chains from a single sample sequenced in a study of cytomegalovirus exposure and HLA in healthy donors. 13 Jbeta primers and 60 Vbeta primers were used for the PCR. Assay: immunoSEQ multiplex PCR; the TCRdb copy retains only in-frame clones and omits some. The sample has about 76,000 clones, about 69% seen once. The sequenced material came from PBMCs. These receptors were obtained from a woman aged 40 to 49 in good health and CMV-seropositive.

This rearrangement joins TRBV28 to TRBJ2-7; 9 bases match TRBD2. The trim removed 7 bases at V and 3 bases at J, leaving 7 bases unmatched. Germline-derived CDR1 and CDR2 are MDHEN and SYDVKM. This CDR3 contains 14 residues. CDR3 region: CASTLWREGYEQYF. The CDR3 DNA follows: TGTGCCAGCACCCTTTGGCGGGAGGGCTACGAGCAGTACTTC.

V and J are TRBV18 and TRBJ1-5; 10 positions match TRBD1. Germline CDR1 reads KGHSH; CDR2 reads LQKENI. The CDR3 totals 17 residues. The V segment lost 5 bases and the J segment 2 bases; nucleotides outside the gene matches: 9. For the CDR3, the DNA is TGTGCCAGCTCAAAAGGACAGGGGGGGAGAGGCAATCAGCCCCAGCATTTT. Protein product: CASSKGQGGRGNQPQHF.

Here the CDR3 DNA reads TGTGCCAGCAGCTTGAGACAGATCTCCTACAATGAGCAGTTCTTC. Translated: CASSLRQISYNEQFF. J is TRBJ2-1 and V is TRBV7-3; tentatively, D is TRBD1 (5 bases). Germline V CDR1 and CDR2: SGHTA, FQGTGA. This CDR3 is 15 amino acids long. The V end lost 3 bases, the J end lost 0 bases, and 9 bases lay between the germline ends.

V is TRBV9 and J is TRBJ2-3; D is perhaps TRBD1 (5 bases). CDR1 and CDR2 from the germline V gene are SGDLS and YYNGEE. CDR3 length equals 13 residues. Trimming took off 1 base at V and 5 bases at J, with 8 bases between the two ends. This CDR3 is CASSVQGLDTQYF. DNA for the CDR3: TGTGCCAGCAGCGTACAGGGATTAGATACGCAGTATTTT.

This chain uses TRBV7-2 with TRBJ1-2, with D possibly matching TRBD1 (5 bases). Germline-derived CDR1 and CDR2 are SGHTA and FQGNSA. The CDR3 runs 13 residues. Trimming left V 5 bases short and J 6 bases short, with 13 bases between. CDR3 residues: CASSPWGGNGYTF. The CDR3 DNA reads as TGTGCCAGCAGCCCTTGGGGCGGTAATGGCTACACCTTC.

V usage is TRBV14 and J usage is TRBJ2-2; the D gene is possibly TRBD1 (6 bases). Trimming stripped 4 bases from V and 0 bases from J, with 12 bases between. Germline V gives CDR1 SGHDN, CDR2 FVKESK. This CDR3 is 16 amino acids long. CDR3 region: CASSPGTITNTGELFF. The CDR3 DNA is TGTGCCAGCAGCCCCGGGACAATAACGAACACCGGGGAGCTGTTTTTT.

Only a few counts were recorded for this clone. The chain links TRBV6-5 to TRBJ2-1; a weak D match, TRBD2 (6 bases). CDR1 is MNHEY and CDR2 is SVGAGI in the germline V gene. The CDR3 runs to 15 residues. V lost 7 bases to trimming and J lost 0 bases, with 13 bases between them. The CDR3 DNA is TGTGCCAGCACTAAAGGAGGGCTCTCCTACAATGAGCAGTTCTTC. It translates to CASTKGGLSYNEQFF.

This sequence joins TRBV9 and TRBJ2-5; D is undetermined. The CDR3 totals 14 residues. From germline, CDR1 is SGDLS and CDR2 YYNGEE. V dropped 1 base and J dropped 1 base, with 8 bases sitting between them. This CDR3 reads CASSVWAGQETQYF. As DNA, the CDR3 is TGTGCCAGCAGCGTATGGGCAGGCCAAGAGACCCAGTACTTC. Based on the CDR3 plus reference TRBV9 and TRBJ2-5, the full variable domain is DSGVTQTPKHLITATGQRVTLRCSPRSGDLSVYWYQQSLDQGLQFLIQYYNGEERAKGNILERFSAQQFPDLHSELNLSSLELGDSALYFCASSVWAGQETQYFGPGTRLLVL.

This clone occurred a few times. V and J are TRBV11-2 and TRBJ2-3, with TRBD1 matching 10 bases. Germline lookup yields CDR1 SGHAT and CDR2 FQNNGV. V gave up 2 bases and J gave up 7 bases; unmatched junction bases: 9. The CDR3 extends over 16 amino acids. Here the CDR3 reads CASSLIGTGAQNTQYF. The CDR3 nucleotides are TGTGCCAGCAGCTTAATTGGGACAGGGGCACAAAATACGCAGTATTTT.

Written as DNA, the CDR3 is TGTGCCGAGCAGGGACAGGGGAACACTGAAGCTTTCTTT. Protein sequence: CAEQGQGNTEAFF. The rearrangement links TRBV28 to TRBJ1-1; 9 bases fit TRBD1. The CDR3 length is 13 residues. Germline loops: CDR1 MDHEN, CDR2 SYDVKM. V lost 11 bases to trimming and J lost 1 base; unmatched junction nucleotides: 5.

The rearrangement joins TRBV11-2 to TRBJ2-2, with a weak D call TRBD2 (6 bases). V shed 3 bases and J shed 6 bases, with 8 bases lying between them. This CDR3 is built from 13 residues. Germline CDR1 and CDR2: SGHAT and FQNNGV. The CDR3 bases are TGTGCCAGCAGCTTGACGGGGGCCGGGGAGCTGTTTTTT. Amino acids: CASSLTGAGELFF.

CDR3 DNA: TGTGCCAGCAGCTCTACTAGAGTCCTAGAGCAGTTCTTC. This codes for CASSSTRVLEQFF. The chain links TRBV7-2 to TRBJ2-1; D is perhaps TRBD2 (5 bases). The CDR3 consists of 13 residues. Trimming took off 4 bases at V and 10 bases at J, with 14 bases between the two ends. Looked up from germline, CDR1 is SGHTA and CDR2 is FQGNSA.

The V call is TRBV9, the J call TRBJ2-1; D possibly corresponds to TRBD2 (6 bases). V was cut by 0 bases and J by 7 bases, with 20 bases left in between. The CDR3 runs to 17 residues. Germline V CDR1 and CDR2: SGDLS, YYNGEE. In nucleotides, the CDR3 is TGTGCCAGCAGCGTAGTAAGCGCGGGACTGGGGAGTAATGAGCAGTTCTTC. Its protein product is CASSVVSAGLGSNEQFF.

The V gene is TRBV10-1, the J gene TRBJ1-1; possibly TRBD1 for D (5 bases). The V end lost 5 bases, the J end lost 3 bases, and 13 bases lay between the germline ends. This CDR3 is built from 14 residues. From germline, CDR1 is WNHNN and CDR2 SYGVQD (reference sequence). This CDR3 reads CASSRGDGDTEAFF. The CDR3 region has the DNA TGCGCCAGCAGTAGGGGTGATGGGGACACTGAAGCTTTCTTT.

A few counts support this clone. The CDR3 nucleotides are TGTGCCAGCAGTTACCGCGGAGTCAATCAGCCCCAGCATTTT. Protein product: CASSYRGVNQPQHF. This chain connects TRBV6-5 to TRBJ1-5; D gene ambiguous. V dropped 2 bases and J dropped 3 bases, with 8 bases sitting between them. This CDR3 is 14 amino acids long. In germline, CDR1 is MNHEY, CDR2 SVGAGI.

This clone appeared a few times. The rearrangement joins TRBV6-6 to TRBJ2-5, with 7 bases aligning to TRBD1. The CDR3 is 14 residues long. Germline CDR1 reads MNHNY; CDR2 reads SVGAGI (reference sequence). J was trimmed by 2 bases and V by 4 bases; bases with no gene match: 4. The CDR3 reads CASSSMGQQETQYF. The CDR3 region has the DNA TGTGCCAGCAGTTCCATGGGACAGCAAGAGACCCAGTACTTC.

In this sample, this clone turned up a few times. The chain uses TRBV27 and TRBJ2-2; weak D call: TRBD2 (6 bases). In germline, CDR1 is MNHEY, CDR2 SMNVEV (reference sequence). Trimming removed 0 bases at V and 7 bases at J, with 21 bases between. The CDR3 covers 18 residues. CDR3 DNA sequence: TGTGCCAGCAGTTTATCGGACCCTTTTGACTCGCGGGGCGGGGAGCTGTTTTTT. Translated: CASSLSDPFDSRGGELFF.

The CDR3 DNA follows: TGTGCCAGCAGCTCTTCCCGGTTTGAAGCTTTCTTT. Translated, it gives CASSSSRFEAFF. The chain combines TRBV7-2 with TRBJ1-1, with D unresolved. The CDR3 runs 12 residues. CDR1 is SGHTA, CDR2 FQGNSA, per germline. V was clipped by 4 bases and J by 7 bases, with 10 bases between them.

Turning to this clone: At one of its ends the junction is not consistent with the germline gene, which may arise from a read error. This sequence joins TRBV18 and TRBJ1-1, with TRBD1 identical over 7 bases. Per the germline V gene, CDR1 is KGHSH and CDR2 is LQKENI. The CDR3 spans 13 residues. The CDR3 loop is CASSPTGLDTAEF. Written as DNA, the CDR3 is TGTGCCAGCTCCCCGACAGGGTTGGACACGGCTGAATTT.

This clone was observed a single time. This chain joins TRBV29-1 and TRBJ2-7; 8 positions agree with TRBD1. CDR3 length equals 12 residues. The trim removed 6 bases at V and 4 bases at J, leaving 5 bases unmatched. Germline CDR1 reads SQVTM; CDR2 reads ANQGSEA. CDR3 in amino acids: CSVKDRDYEQYF. The CDR3 bases are TGCAGCGTGAAGGACAGGGATTACGAGCAGTACTTC.

This chain joins TRBV13 and TRBJ2-3, with 13 nucleotides matching TRBD2. Germline V lookup: CDR1 PRHDT, CDR2 FYEKMQ (reference sequence). CDR3 length: 16 residues. The ends lost 5 bases at V and 4 bases at J; junction bases unmatched: 6. CDR3 nucleotides: TGTGCCAGCAGCCCCCGACTAGCGGGAGGCCCAGATACGCAGTATTTT. Translating gives CASSPRLAGGPDTQYF.

The chain combines TRBV19 with TRBJ2-6; 8 bases match TRBD1. Germline V gene sequence: CDR1 LNHDA, CDR2 SQIVND (reference sequence). The CDR3 totals 16 residues. V lost 0 bases and J lost 2; bases outside the gene matches: 0. Written as DNA, the CDR3 is TGTGCCAGTAGTATAGACAGGGGGCCTGGGGCCAACGTCCTGACTTTC. Translated: CASSIDRGPGANVLTF.

V and J are TRBV6-4 and TRBJ2-7; D is unresolved. The V gene lost 4 bases and the J gene lost 6 bases, with 13 bases spanning the gap. This CDR3 comprises 13 residues. Germline CDR1 is MRHNA and CDR2 is SNTAGT. The CDR3 sequence: CASSGDSRREQYF. The CDR3 DNA follows: TGTGCCAGCAGTGGTGACTCTAGGCGCGAGCAGTACTTC.

V is TRBV10-3 and J is TRBJ2-1; TRBD1 matches 11 bases. The CDR3 totals 13 residues. Per germline, CDR1 ENHRY and CDR2 SYGVKD. V was pared by 11 bases and J by 6 bases, with 6 bases of the junction left unmatched. The CDR3 is CAYSGTGGNEQFF. The CDR3 coding sequence is TGTGCCTACTCCGGGACAGGGGGCAATGAGCAGTTCTTC.

The V call is TRBV4-3, the J call TRBJ2-3, with D perhaps matching TRBD2 (5 bases). V lost 4 bases, J lost 0 bases, and 14 bases lay in between. CDR3 length equals 16 residues. Germline V gene sequence: CDR1 LGHNA, CDR2 YSLEER. The CDR3 DNA is TGCGCCAGCAGCCCGACATGGACTCCGAGCACAGATACGCAGTATTTT. The encoded protein is CASSPTWTPSTDTQYF.

The rearrangement uses TRBV28 and TRBJ2-3, with TRBD2 identical over 10 bases. CDR1 and CDR2 (germline): MDHEN, SYDVKM. V gave up 4 bases and J gave up 5 bases; unmatched junction bases: 9. This CDR3 is 16 amino acids long. The CDR3: CASSSLAGEGKDTQYF. CDR3 nucleotides: TGTGCCAGCAGTTCCCTAGCGGGAGAGGGTAAAGATACGCAGTATTTT.

The V call is TRBV29-1, the J call TRBJ2-3, with 7 bases aligning to TRBD2. With 3 bases clipped from V and 1 base from J, the junction kept 7 bases outside the gene matches. CDR1 and CDR2 (germline): SQVTM, ANQGSEA. The CDR3 runs to 15 residues. The CDR3 DNA is TGCAGCGTTGATCGTCCAGGACTAGGCACAGATACGCAGTATTTT. This sequence encodes CSVDRPGLGTDTQYF.

The V and J genes are TRBV14 and TRBJ1-1; D gene unclear. This CDR3 is 14 amino acids long. V lost 4 bases and J 6 bases, leaving 15 bases between the germline ends. The germline V gene encodes CDR1 SGHDN and CDR2 FVKESK. As DNA, the CDR3 is TGTGCCAGCAGCCCACGCCGGTACGGGTCTGAAGCTTTCTTT. Its protein is CASSPRRYGSEAFF.

The chain links TRBV28 to TRBJ2-4; the match to TRBD1 covers 10 bases. The CDR3 is made up of 14 amino acids. Germline V gene lookup returns CDR1 MDHEN and CDR2 SYDVKM. J was trimmed by 6 bases and V by 5 bases; bases with no gene match: 4. The CDR3 region is CASSGTGEANIQYF. CDR3 in DNA: TGTGCCAGCAGTGGGACAGGGGAAGCAAACATTCAGTACTTC.

Worth noting for this clone: A read error is likely, as this CDR3 ends without the conserved phenylalanine or tryptophan. The chain carries TRBV19 and TRBJ1-1, with a possible D match to TRBD1 (5 bases). Trimming took 4 bases from V and 6 from J, leaving 12 bases between them. The germline V gene has CDR1 LNHDA and CDR2 SQIVND (reference sequence). The CDR3 spans 13 residues. The CDR3 DNA sequence: TGTGCCAGTAGTACCCTCGGGGGTGCTGAAGCTTTCGTT. Encoded protein: CASSTLGGAEAFV.